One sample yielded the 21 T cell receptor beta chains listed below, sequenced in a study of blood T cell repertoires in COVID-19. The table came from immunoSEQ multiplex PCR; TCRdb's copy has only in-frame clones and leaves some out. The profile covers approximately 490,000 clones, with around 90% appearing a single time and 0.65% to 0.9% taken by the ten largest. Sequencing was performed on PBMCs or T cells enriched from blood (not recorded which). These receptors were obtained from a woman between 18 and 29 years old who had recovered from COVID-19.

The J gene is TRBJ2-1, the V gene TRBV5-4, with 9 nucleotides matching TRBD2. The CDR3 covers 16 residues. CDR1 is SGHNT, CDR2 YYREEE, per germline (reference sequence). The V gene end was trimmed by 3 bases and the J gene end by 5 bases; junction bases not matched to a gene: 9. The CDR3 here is CASSSLAGGPNNEQFF. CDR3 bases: TGTGCCAGCAGCTCCCTGGCGGGGGGGCCGAACAATGAGCAGTTCTTC.

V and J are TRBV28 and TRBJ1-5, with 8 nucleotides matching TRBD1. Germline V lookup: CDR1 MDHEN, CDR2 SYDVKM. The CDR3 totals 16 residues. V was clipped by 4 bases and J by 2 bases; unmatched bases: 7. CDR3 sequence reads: CASSSLPDRGNQPQHF. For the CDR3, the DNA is TGTGCCAGCAGTTCTCTACCGGACAGGGGCAATCAGCCCCAGCATTTT.

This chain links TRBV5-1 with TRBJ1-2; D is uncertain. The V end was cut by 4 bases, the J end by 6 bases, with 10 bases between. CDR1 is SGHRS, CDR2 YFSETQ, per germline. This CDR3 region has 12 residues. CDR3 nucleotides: TGCGCCAGCAGCCCGCCGGGGAATGGCTACACCTTC. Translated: CASSPPGNGYTF.

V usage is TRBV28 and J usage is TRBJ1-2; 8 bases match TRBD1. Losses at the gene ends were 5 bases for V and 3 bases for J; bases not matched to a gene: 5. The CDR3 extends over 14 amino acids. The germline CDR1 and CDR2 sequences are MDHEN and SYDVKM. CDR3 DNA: TGTGCCAGCAGTCTCCCGGGACAGGACTATGGCTACACCTTC. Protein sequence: CASSLPGQDYGYTF.

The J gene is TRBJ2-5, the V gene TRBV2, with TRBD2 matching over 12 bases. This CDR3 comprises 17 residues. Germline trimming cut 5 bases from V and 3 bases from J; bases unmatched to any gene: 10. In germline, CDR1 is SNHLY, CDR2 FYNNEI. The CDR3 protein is CASSLRLAGATKETQYF. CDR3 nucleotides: TGTGCCAGCAGTCTTCGACTAGCGGGGGCTACGAAAGAGACCCAGTACTTC.

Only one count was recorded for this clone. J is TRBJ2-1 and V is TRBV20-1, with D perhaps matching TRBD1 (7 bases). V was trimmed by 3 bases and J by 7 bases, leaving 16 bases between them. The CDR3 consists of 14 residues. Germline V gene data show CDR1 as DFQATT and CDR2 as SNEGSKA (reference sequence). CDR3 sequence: CSASIDRAGNEQFF. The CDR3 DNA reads TGCAGTGCTAGTATCGACAGGGCGGGGAATGAGCAGTTCTTC.

The chain's CDR3 is CASSQDWSGDPYEQYF. The DNA of the CDR3 is TGCGCCAGCAGCCAAGATTGGAGCGGGGATCCCTACGAGCAGTACTTC. V usage is TRBV4-1 and J usage is TRBJ2-7; the match to TRBD2 covers 7 bases. Germline values: CDR1 MGHRA, CDR2 YSYEKL. The CDR3 runs to 16 residues. V shed 0 bases and J 2 bases; nucleotides not matched to a gene: 7.

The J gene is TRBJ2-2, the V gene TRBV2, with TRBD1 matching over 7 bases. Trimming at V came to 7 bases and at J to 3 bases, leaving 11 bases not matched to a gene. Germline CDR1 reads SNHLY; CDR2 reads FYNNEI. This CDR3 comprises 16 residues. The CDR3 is CASKRDRKAYTGELFF. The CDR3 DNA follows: TGTGCCAGCAAGAGGGACAGAAAAGCCTACACCGGGGAGCTGTTTTTT.

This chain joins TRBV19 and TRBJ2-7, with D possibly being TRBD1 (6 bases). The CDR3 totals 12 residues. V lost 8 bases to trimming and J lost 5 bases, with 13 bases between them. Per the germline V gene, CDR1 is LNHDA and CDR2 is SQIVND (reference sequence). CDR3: CASRRNRDEQYF. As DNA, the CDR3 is TGTGCCAGTCGCCGAAACAGGGACGAGCAGTACTTC.

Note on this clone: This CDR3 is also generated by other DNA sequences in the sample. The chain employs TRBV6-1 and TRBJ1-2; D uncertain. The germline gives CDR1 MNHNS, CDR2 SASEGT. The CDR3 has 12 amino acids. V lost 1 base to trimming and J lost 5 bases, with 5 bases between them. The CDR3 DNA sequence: TGTGCCAGCAGTGAAGGAGGGTATGGCTACACCTTC. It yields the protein CASSEGGYGYTF.

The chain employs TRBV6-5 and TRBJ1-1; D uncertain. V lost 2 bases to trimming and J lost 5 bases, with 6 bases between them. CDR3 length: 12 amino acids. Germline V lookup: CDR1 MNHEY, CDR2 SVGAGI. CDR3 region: CASSYGRTEAFF. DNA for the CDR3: TGTGCCAGCAGTTACGGGAGGACTGAAGCTTTCTTT.

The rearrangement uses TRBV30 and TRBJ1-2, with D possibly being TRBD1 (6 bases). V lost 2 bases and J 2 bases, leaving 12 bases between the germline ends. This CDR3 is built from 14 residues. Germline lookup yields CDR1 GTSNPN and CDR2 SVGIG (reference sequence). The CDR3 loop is CAWSIQGTNYGYTF. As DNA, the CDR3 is TGTGCCTGGAGTATTCAGGGGACAAACTATGGCTACACCTTC.

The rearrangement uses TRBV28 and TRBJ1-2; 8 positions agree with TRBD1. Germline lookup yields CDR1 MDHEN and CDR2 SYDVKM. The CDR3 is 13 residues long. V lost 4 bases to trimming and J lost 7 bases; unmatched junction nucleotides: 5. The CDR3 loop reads CASSSGTGRGYTF. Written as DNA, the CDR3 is TGTGCCAGCAGTTCTGGGACAGGCCGTGGCTACACCTTC.

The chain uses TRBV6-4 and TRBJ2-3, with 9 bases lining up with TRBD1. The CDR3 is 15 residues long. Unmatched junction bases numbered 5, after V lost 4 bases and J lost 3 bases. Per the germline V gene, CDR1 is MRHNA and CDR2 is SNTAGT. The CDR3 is CASSATGGWTDTQYF. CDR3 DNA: TGTGCCAGCAGTGCCACAGGGGGCTGGACAGATACGCAGTATTTT.

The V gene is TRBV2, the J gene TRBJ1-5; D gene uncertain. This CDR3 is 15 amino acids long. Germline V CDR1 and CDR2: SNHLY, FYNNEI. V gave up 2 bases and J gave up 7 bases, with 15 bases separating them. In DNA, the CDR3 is TGTGCCAGCAGTGAAAAGGGAGGGATTTCGCAGCCCCAGCATTTT. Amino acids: CASSEKGGISQPQHF.

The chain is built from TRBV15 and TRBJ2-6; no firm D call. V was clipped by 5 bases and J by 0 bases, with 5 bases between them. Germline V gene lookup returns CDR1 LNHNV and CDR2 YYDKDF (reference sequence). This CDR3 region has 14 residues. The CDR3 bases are TGTGCCACCAGCCCTTTCTCTGGGGCCAACGTCCTGACTTTC. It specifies CATSPFSGANVLTF.

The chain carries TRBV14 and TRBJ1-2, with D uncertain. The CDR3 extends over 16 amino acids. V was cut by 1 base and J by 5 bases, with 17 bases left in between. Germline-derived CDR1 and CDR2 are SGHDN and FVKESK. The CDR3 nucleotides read TGTGCCAGCAGCCAAGCCCGCGACCCCGGAGGGTATGGCTACACCTTC. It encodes CASSQARDPGGYGYTF.

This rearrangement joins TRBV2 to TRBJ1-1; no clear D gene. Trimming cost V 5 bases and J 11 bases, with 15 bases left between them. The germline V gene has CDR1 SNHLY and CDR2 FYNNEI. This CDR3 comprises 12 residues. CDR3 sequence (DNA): TGTGCCAGCAGTCCCTCCGGGGTGGGGGCTTTCTTT. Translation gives CASSPSGVGAFF.

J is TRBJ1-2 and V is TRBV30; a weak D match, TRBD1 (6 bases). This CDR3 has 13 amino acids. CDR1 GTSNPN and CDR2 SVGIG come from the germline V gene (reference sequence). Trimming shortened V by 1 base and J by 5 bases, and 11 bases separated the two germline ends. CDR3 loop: CAWSDRVLYGYTF. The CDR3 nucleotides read TGTGCCTGGAGTGACAGGGTACTTTATGGCTACACCTTC.

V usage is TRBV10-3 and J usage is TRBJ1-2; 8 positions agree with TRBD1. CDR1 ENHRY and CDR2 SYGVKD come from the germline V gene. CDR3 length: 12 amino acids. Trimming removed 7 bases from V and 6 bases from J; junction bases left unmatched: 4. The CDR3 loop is CAIKAGGHGYTF. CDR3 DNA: TGTGCCATCAAGGCAGGGGGCCATGGCTACACCTTC.

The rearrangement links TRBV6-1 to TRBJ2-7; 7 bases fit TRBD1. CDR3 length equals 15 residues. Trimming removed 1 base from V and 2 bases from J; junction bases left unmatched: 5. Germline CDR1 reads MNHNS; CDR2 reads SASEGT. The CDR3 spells CASSEVGRGTYEQYF. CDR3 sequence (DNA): TGTGCCAGCAGTGAAGTGGGCAGGGGGACCTACGAGCAGTACTTC.